Listed here is a single T cell receptor (beta chain). Each of the donors was a healthy bone marrow donor. This specimen belongs to a study of cytomegalovirus exposure and HLA in healthy donors. Study details: Out of about 180 million T cells, an earlier analysis found around 110 million unique TCR beta sequences in total.

Both 60 Vbeta primers and 13 Jbeta primers went into the PCR. The table came from immunoSEQ multiplex PCR; TCRdb's copy has only in-frame clones and leaves some out. The sample carries 100,000 to 130,000 clones, roughly 82% recorded once. This receptor was obtained from a male donor in good health and CMV-seronegative. The source material was PBMCs.

The CDR3 is CASSRQGPTNEKLFF. DNA for the CDR3: TGCGCCAGCAGCCGACAGGGGCCAACTAATGAAAAACTGTTTTTT. The rearrangement uses TRBV5-1 and TRBJ1-4; TRBD1 matches at 8 bases. The CDR3 covers 15 residues. V shed 4 bases and J 0 bases; nucleotides not matched to a gene: 2. Germline V gene data show CDR1 as SGHRS and CDR2 as YFSETQ.